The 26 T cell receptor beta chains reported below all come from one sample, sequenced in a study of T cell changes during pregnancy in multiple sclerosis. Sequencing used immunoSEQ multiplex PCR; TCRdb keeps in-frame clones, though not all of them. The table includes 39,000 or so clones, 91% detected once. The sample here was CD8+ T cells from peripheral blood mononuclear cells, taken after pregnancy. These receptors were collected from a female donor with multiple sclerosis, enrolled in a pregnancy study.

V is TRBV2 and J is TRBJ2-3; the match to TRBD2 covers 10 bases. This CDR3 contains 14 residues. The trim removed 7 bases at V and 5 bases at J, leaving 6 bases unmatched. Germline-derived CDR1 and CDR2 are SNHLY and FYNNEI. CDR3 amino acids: CASIIAGGGDTQYF. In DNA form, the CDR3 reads TGTGCCAGCATAATAGCGGGGGGAGGAGATACGCAGTATTTT. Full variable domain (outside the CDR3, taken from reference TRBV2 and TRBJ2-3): EPEVTQTPSHQVTQMGQEVILRCVPISNHLYFYWYRQILGQKVEFLVSFYNNEISEKSEIFDDQFSVERPDGSNFTLKIRSTKLEDSAMYFCASIIAGGGDTQYFGPGTRLTVL.

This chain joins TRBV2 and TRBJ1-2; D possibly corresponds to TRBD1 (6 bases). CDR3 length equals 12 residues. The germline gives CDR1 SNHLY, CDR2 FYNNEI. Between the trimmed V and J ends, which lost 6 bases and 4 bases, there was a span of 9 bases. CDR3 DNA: TGTGCCAGCAGGACACAGGGCTATGGCTACACCTTC. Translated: CASRTQGYGYTF. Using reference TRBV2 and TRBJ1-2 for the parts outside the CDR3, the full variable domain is EPEVTQTPSHQVTQMGQEVILRCVPISNHLYFYWYRQILGQKVEFLVSFYNNEISEKSEIFDDQFSVERPDGSNFTLKIRSTKLEDSAMYFCASRTQGYGYTFGSGTRLTVV.

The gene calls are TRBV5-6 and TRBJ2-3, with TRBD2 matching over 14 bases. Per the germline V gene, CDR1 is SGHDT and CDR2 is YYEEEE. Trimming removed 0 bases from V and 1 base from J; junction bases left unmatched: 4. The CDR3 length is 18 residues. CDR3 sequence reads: CASSLGLAGGFRTDTQYF. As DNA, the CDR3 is TGTGCCAGCAGCTTGGGACTAGCGGGGGGGTTTCGCACAGATACGCAGTATTTT.

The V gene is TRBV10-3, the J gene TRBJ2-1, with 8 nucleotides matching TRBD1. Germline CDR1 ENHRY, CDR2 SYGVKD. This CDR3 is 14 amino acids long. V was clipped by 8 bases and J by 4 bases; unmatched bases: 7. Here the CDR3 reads CAIGGQGSYNEQFF. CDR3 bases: TGTGCCATCGGAGGACAGGGTTCATACAATGAGCAGTTCTTC.

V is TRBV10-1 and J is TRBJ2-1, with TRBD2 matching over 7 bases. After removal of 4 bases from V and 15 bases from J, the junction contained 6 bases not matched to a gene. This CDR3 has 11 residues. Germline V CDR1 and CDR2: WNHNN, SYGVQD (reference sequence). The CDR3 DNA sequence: TGCGCCAGCAGTGGGGGACTAATTCGGTTCTTC. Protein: CASSGGLIRFF.

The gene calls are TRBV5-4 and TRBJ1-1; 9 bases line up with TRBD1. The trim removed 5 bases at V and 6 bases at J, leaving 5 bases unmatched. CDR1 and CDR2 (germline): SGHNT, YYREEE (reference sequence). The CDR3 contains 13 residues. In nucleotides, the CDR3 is TGTGCCAGCAGGACGGACAGGGGCGCTGAAGCTTTCTTT. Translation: CASRTDRGAEAFF.

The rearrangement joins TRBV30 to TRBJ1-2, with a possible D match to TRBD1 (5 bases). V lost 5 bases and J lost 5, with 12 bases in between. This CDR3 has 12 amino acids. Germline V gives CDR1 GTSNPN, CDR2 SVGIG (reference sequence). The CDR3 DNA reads TGTGCCTGGGCTACGACAGTGTATGGCTACACCTTC. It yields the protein CAWATTVYGYTF.

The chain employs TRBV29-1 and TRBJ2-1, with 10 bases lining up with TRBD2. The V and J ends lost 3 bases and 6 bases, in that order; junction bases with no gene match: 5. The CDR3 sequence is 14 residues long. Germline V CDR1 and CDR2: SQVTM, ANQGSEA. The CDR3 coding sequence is TGCAGCGTTGACTCCAGCGGGAGGGCCAATGAGCAGTTCTTC. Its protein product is CSVDSSGRANEQFF.

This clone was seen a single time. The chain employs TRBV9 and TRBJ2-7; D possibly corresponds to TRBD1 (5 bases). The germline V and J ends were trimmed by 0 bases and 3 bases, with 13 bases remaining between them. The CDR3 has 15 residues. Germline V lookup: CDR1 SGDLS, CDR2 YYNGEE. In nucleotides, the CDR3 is TGTGCCAGCAGCGTAGGCCAGGGCATCGGCTACGAGCAGTACTTC. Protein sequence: CASSVGQGIGYEQYF.

The DNA for the CDR3 is TGTGCCAGCAGCCCCCCGAACGACAGGAGGCACGAGCAGTACTTC. It encodes CASSPPNDRRHEQYF. The chain employs TRBV7-9 and TRBJ2-7, with D possibly matching TRBD1 (6 bases). Looked up from germline, CDR1 is SEHNR and CDR2 is FQNEAQ (reference sequence). Trimming took 5 bases from V and 5 from J, leaving 19 bases between them. This CDR3 comprises 15 residues.

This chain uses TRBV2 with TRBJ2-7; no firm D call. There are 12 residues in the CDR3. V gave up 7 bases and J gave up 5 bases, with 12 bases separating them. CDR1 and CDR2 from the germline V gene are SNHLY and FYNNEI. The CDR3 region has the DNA TGTGCCAGCATTGTATCTTCCGACGAGCAGTACTTC. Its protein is CASIVSSDEQYF.

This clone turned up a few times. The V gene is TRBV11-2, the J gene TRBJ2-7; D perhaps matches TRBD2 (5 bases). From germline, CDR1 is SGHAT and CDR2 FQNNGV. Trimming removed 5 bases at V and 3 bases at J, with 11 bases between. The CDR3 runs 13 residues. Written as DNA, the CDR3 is TGTGCCAGCAGCCTTGGACTGATCTACGAGCAGTACTTC. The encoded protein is CASSLGLIYEQYF.

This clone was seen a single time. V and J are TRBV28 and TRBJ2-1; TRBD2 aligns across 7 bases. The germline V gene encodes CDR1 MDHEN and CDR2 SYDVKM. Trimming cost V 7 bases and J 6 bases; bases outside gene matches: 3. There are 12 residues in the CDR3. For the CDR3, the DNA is TGTGCCAGCACGGGGAGGGCCAATGAGCAGTTCTTC. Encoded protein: CASTGRANEQFF.

The CDR3 here is CSVPDSRQGKNTEAFF. The CDR3 DNA reads as TGCAGCGTCCCCGACTCTAGGCAGGGAAAGAACACTGAAGCTTTCTTT. This sequence joins TRBV29-1 and TRBJ1-1, with D perhaps matching TRBD1 (5 bases). Trimming removed 6 bases from V and 1 base from J, with 21 bases in between. CDR1 is SQVTM, CDR2 ANQGSEA, per germline. The CDR3 is 16 amino acids.

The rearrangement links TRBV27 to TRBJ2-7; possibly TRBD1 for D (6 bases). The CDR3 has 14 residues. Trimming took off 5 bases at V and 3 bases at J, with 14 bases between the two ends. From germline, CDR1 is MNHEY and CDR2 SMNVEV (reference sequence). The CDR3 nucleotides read TGTGCCAGCAGTGCACAGGGAAGGCGCTACGAGCAGTACTTC. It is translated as CASSAQGRRYEQYF.

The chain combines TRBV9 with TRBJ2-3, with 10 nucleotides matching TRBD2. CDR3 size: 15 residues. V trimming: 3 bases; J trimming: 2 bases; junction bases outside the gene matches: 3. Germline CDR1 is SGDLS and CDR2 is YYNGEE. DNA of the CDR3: TGTGCCAGCAGCGATAGCGGGAGGCCCACAGATACGCAGTATTTT. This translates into CASSDSGRPTDTQYF.

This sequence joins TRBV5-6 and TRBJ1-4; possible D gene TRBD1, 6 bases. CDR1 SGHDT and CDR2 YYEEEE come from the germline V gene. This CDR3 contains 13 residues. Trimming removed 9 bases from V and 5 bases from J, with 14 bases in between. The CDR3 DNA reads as TGTGCCACCGCGACCGGACAGAATGAAAAACTGTTTTTT. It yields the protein CATATGQNEKLFF.

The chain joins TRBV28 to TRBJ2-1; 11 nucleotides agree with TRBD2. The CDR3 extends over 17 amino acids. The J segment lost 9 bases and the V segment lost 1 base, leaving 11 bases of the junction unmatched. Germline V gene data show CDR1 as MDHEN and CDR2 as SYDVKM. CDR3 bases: TGTGCCAGCAGTTTATTTCTTCGTAGCGGGAGGGAGGGTGAGCAGTTCTTC. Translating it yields CASSLFLRSGREGEQFF.

The CDR3 nucleotides read TGTGCCAGCAGCTTAGCCAGGACAACTTACGAGCAGTACTTC. Translation gives CASSLARTTYEQYF. V and J are TRBV7-9 and TRBJ2-7, with a possible D match to TRBD1 (5 bases). Germline V gene lookup returns CDR1 SEHNR and CDR2 FQNEAQ (reference sequence). The CDR3 is 14 residues long. The V end lost 0 bases, the J end lost 4 bases, and 10 bases lay between the germline ends.

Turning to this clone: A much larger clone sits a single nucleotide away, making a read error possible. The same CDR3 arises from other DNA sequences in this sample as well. The CDR3 nucleotides are TGTGCCAGCAGCCCAAACTACGAGCAGTACTTC. It translates to CASSPNYEQYF. The gene calls are TRBV5-5 and TRBJ2-7; D is undetermined. The CDR3 is 11 amino acids. Trimming shortened V by 4 bases and J by 3 bases, and 5 bases separated the two germline ends. In germline, CDR1 is SGHKS, CDR2 YYEKEE (reference sequence).

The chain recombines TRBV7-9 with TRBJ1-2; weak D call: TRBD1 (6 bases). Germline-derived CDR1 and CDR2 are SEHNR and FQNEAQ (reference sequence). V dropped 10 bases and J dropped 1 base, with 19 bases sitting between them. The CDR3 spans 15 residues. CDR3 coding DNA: TGTGCCACGTCCGGGACAAACCTTATTAACTATGGCTACACCTTC. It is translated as CATSGTNLINYGYTF.

Here the CDR3 DNA reads TGTGCCAGCAGCTTCAGGGGGAGAGCCGAAAAACTGTTTTTT. This sequence encodes CASSFRGRAEKLFF. The J gene is TRBJ1-4, the V gene TRBV7-2; 7 bases are a match to TRBD1. V gave up 3 bases and J gave up 8 bases; unmatched junction bases: 6. CDR3 length: 14 residues. CDR1 is SGHTA and CDR2 is FQGNSA in the germline V gene.

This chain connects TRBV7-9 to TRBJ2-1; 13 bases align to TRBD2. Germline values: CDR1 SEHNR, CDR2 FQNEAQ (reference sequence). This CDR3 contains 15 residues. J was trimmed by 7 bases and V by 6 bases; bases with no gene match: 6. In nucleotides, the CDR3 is TGTGCCAGCAGATACGGGACTAGCGGGACGAATGAGCAGTTCTTC. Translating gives CASRYGTSGTNEQFF. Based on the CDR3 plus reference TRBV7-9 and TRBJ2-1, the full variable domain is DTGVSQNPRHKITKRGQNVTFRCDPISEHNRLYWYRQTLGQGPEFLTYFQNEAQLEKSRLLSDRFSAERPKGSFSTLEIQRTEQGDSAMYLCASRYGTSGTNEQFFGPGTRLTVL.

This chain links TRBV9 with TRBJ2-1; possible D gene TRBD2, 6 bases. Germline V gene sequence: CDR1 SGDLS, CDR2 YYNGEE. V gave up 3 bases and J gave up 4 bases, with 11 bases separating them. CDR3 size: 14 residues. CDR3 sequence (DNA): TGTGCCAGCAGCGGTAGCGGACCTTACAATGAGCAGTTCTTC. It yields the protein CASSGSGPYNEQFF.

This chain's CDR3 is CASSQDIRGTEAFF. The CDR3 nucleotides read TGCGCCAGCAGCCAAGATATAAGGGGTACTGAAGCTTTCTTT. The chain employs TRBV4-1 and TRBJ1-1; TRBD1 might be the D (5 bases). From germline, CDR1 is MGHRA and CDR2 YSYEKL. The V end was cut by 0 bases, the J end by 5 bases, with 10 bases between. The CDR3 has 14 amino acids.

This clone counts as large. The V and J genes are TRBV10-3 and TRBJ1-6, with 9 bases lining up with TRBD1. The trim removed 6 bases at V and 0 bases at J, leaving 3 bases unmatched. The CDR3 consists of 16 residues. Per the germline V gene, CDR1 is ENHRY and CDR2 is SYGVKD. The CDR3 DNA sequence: TGTGCCATCAGGGGGACAGGGAGCTCCTATAATTCACCCCTCCACTTT. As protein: CAIRGTGSSYNSPLHF.